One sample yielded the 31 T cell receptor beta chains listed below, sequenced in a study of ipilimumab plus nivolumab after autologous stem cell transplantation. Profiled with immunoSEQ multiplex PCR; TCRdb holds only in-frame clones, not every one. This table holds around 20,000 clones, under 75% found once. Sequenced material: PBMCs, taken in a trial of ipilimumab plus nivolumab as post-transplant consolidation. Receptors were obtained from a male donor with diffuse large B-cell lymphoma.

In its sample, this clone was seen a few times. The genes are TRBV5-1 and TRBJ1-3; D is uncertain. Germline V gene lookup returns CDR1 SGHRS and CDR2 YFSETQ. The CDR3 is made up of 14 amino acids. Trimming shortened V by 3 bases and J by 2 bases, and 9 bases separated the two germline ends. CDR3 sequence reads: CASSSGTAGNTIYF. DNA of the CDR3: TGCGCCAGCAGCTCGGGCACGGCTGGAAACACCATATATTTT. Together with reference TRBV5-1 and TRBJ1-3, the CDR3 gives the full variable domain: KAGVTQTPRYLIKTRGQQVTLSCSPISGHRSVSWYQQTPGQGLQFLFEYFSETQRNKGNFPGRFSGRQFSNSRSEMNVSTLELGDSALYLCASSSGTAGNTIYFGEGSWLTVV.

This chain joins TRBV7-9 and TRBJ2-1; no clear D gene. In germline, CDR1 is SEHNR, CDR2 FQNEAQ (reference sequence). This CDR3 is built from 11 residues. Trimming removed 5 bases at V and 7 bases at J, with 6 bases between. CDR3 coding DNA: TGTGCCAGCAGCCCAGCAAATGAGCAGTTCTTC. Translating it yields CASSPANEQFF.

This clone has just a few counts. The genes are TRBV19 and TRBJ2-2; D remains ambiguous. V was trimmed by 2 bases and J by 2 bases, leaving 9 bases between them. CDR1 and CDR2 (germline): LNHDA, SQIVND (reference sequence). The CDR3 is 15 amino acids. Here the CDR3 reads CASSITAANTGELFF. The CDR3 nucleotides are TGTGCCAGTAGTATAACAGCAGCAAACACCGGGGAGCTGTTTTTT.

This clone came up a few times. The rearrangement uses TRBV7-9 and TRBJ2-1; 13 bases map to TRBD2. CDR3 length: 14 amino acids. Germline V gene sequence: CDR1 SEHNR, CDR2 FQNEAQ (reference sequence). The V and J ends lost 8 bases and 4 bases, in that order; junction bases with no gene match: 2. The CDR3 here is CASLGLAGYNEQFF. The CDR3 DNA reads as TGTGCCAGCTTGGGACTAGCGGGGTACAATGAGCAGTTCTTC.

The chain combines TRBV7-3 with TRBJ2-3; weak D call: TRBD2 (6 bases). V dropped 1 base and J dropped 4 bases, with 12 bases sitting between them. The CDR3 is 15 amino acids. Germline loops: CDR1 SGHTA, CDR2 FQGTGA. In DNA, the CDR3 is TGTGCCAGCAGCTTAATCGGCGGGACCGCAGATACGCAGTATTTT. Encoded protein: CASSLIGGTADTQYF.

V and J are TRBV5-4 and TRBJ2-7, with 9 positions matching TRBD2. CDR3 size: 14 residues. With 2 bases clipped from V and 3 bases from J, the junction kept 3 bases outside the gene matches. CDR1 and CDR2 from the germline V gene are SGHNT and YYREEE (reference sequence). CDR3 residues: CASSLGLANYEQYF. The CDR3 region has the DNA TGTGCCAGCAGCTTAGGACTAGCGAACTACGAGCAGTACTTC.

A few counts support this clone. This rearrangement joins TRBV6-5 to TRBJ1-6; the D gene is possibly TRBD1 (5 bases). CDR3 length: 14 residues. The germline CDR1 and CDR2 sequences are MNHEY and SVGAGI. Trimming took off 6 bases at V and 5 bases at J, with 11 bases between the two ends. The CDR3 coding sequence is TGTGCCAGCAGCTGGACACCTGATAATTCACCCCTCCACTTT. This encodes CASSWTPDNSPLHF.

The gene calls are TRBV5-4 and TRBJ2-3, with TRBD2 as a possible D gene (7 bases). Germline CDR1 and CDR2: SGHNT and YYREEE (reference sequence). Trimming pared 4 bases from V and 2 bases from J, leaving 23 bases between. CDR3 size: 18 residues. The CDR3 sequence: CASSGGLLARGDTDTQYF. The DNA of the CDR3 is TGTGCCAGCAGCGGGGGATTACTAGCGAGGGGGGACACAGATACGCAGTATTTT. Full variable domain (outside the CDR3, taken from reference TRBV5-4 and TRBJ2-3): ETGVTQSPTHLIKTRGQQVTLRCSSQSGHNTVSWYQQALGQGPQFIFQYYREEENGRGNFPPRFSGLQFPNYSSELNVNALELDDSALYLCASSGGLLARGDTDTQYFGPGTRLTVL.

The chain's CDR3 is CAIGTGPEEQYF. The CDR3 coding sequence is TGTGCCATCGGTACCGGCCCGGAAGAGCAGTACTTC. The chain uses TRBV10-3 and TRBJ2-7; no clear D. CDR1 and CDR2 (germline): ENHRY, SYGVKD. This CDR3 is 12 amino acids long. V was pared by 8 bases and J by 7 bases, with 15 bases between.

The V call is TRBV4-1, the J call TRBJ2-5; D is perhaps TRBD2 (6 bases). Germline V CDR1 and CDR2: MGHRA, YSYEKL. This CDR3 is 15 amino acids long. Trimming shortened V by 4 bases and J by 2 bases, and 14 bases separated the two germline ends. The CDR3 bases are TGCGCCAGCAGCCGAGGGAGGAGCGCGCAAGAGACCCAGTACTTC. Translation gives CASSRGRSAQETQYF.

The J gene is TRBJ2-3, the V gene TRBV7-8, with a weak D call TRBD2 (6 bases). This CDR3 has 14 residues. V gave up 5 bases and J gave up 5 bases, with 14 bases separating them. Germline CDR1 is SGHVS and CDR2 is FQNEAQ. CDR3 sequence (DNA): TGTGCCAGCAGCCCAGAACTAGCTCTAGATACGCAGTATTTT. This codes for CASSPELALDTQYF.

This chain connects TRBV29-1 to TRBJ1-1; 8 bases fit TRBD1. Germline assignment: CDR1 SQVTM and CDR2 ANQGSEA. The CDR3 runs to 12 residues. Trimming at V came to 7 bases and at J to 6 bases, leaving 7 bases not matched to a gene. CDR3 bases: TGCAGCGCAGGGGGCATGGGCTCTGAAGCTTTCTTT. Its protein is CSAGGMGSEAFF.

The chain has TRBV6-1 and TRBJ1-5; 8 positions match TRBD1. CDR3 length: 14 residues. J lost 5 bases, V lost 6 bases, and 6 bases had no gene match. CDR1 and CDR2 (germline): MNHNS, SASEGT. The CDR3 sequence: CASSLQGGDQPQHF. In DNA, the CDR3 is TGTGCCAGCAGCCTACAGGGGGGCGATCAGCCCCAGCATTTT.

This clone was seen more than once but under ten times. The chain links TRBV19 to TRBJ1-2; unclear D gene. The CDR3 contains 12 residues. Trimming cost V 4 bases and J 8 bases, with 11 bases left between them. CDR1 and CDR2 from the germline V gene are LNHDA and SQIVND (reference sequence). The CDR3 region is CASSRAQWGYTF. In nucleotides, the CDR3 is TGTGCCAGTAGTAGGGCCCAGTGGGGCTACACCTTC.

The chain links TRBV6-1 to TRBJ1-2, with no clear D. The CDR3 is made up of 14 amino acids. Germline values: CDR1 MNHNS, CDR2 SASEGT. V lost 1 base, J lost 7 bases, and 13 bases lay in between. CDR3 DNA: TGTGCCAGCAGTGAAGGGCTCTACCCACTTGGCTACACCTTC. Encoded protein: CASSEGLYPLGYTF.

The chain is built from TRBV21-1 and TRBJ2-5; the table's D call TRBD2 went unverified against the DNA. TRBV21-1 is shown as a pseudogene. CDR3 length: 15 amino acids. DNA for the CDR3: TGTGCCAGCGCCTCAACCCCGGGGGATCAAGAGACCCAGTACTTC. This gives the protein CASASTPGDQETQYF.

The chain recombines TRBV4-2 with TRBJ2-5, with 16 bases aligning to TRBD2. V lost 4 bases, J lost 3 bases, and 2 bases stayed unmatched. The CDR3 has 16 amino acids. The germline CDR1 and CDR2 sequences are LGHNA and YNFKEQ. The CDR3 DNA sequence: TGTGCCAGCAGCCTCGGGACTAGCGGGGGGGAAGAGACCCAGTACTTC. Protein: CASSLGTSGGEETQYF.

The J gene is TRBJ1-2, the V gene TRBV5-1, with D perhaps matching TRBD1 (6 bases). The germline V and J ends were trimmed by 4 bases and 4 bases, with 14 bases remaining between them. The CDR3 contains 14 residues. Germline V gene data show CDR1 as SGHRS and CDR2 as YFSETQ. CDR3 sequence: CASSTDSGGYGYTF. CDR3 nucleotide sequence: TGCGCCAGCAGCACGGACAGTGGCGGCTATGGCTACACCTTC.

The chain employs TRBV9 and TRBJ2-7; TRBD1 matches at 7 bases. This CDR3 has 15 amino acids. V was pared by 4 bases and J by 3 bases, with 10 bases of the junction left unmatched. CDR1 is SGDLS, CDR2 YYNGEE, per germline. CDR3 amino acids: CASSPQGNKVYEQYF. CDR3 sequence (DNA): TGTGCCAGCAGCCCACAGGGGAACAAAGTCTACGAGCAGTACTTC.

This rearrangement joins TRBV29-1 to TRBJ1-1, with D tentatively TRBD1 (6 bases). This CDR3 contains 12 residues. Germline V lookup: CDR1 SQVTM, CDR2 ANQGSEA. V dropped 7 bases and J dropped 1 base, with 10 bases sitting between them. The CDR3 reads CSAGQRNTEAFF. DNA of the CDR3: TGCAGCGCGGGACAACGGAACACTGAAGCTTTCTTT.

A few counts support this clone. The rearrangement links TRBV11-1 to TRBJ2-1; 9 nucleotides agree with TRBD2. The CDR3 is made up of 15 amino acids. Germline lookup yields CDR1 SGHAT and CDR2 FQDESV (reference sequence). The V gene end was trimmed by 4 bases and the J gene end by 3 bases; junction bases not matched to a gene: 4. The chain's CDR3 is CASSSGLAIYNEQFF. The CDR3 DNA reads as TGTGCCAGCAGCTCCGGACTAGCGATCTACAATGAGCAGTTCTTC. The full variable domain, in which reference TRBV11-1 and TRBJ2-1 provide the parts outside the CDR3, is EAEVAQSPRYKITEKSQAVAFWCDPISGHATLYWYRQILGQGPELLVQFQDESVVDDSQLPKDRFSAERLKGVDSTLKIQPAELGDSAMYLCASSSGLAIYNEQFFGPGTRLTVL.

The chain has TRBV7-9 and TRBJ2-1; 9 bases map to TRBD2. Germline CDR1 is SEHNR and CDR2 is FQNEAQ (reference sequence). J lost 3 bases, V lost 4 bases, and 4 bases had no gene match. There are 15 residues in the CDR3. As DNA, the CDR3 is TGTGCCAGCAGCTCCGGACTAGCGATCTACAATGAGCAGTTCTTC. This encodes CASSSGLAIYNEQFF. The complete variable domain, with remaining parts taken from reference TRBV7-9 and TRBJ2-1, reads DTGVSQNPRHKITKRGQNVTFRCDPISEHNRLYWYRQTLGQGPEFLTYFQNEAQLEKSRLLSDRFSAERPKGSFSTLEIQRTEQGDSAMYLCASSSGLAIYNEQFFGPGTRLTVL.

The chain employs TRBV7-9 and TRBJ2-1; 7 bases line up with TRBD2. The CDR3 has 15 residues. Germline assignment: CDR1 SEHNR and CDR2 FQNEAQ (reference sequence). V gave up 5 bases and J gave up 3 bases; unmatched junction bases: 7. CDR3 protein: CASSTLAGGYNEQFF. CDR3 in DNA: TGTGCCAGCAGCACCTTAGCGGGTGGCTACAATGAGCAGTTCTTC.

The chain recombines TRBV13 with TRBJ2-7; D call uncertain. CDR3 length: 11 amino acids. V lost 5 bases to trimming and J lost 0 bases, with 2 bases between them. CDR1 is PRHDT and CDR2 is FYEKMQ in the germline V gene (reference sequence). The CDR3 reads CASSHSYEQYF. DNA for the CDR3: TGTGCCAGCAGCCACTCCTACGAGCAGTACTTC.

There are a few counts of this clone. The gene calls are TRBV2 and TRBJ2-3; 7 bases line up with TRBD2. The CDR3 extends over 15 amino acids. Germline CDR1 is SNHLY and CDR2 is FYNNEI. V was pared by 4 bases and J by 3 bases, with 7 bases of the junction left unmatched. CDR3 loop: CASSGEGLVTDTQYF. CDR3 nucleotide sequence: TGTGCCAGCAGTGGGGAGGGGCTGGTGACAGATACGCAGTATTTT.

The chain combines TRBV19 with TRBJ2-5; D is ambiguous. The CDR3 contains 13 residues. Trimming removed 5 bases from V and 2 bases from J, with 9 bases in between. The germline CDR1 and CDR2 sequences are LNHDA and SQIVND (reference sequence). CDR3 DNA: TGTGCCAGTAGTGTCGGAGATCAAGAGACCCAGTACTTC. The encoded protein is CASSVGDQETQYF.

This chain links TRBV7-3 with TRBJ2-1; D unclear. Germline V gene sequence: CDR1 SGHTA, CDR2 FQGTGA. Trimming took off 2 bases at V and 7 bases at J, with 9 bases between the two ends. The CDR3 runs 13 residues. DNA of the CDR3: TGTGCCAGCAGCTTAGGTACGGAGAATGAGCAGTTCTTC. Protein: CASSLGTENEQFF.

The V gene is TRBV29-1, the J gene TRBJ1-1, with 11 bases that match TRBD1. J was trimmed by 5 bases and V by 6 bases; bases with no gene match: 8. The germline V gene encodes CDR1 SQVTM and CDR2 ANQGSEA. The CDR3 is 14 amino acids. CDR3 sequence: CSVSDRGRGTEAFF. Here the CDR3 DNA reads TGCAGCGTGTCGGACAGGGGGCGCGGAACTGAAGCTTTCTTT. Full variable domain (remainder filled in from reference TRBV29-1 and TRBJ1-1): SAVISQKPSRDICQRGTSLTIQCQVDSQVTMMFWYRQQPGQSLTLIATANQGSEATYESGFVIDKFPISRPNLTFSTLTVSNMSPEDSSIYLCSVSDRGRGTEAFFGQGTRLTVV.

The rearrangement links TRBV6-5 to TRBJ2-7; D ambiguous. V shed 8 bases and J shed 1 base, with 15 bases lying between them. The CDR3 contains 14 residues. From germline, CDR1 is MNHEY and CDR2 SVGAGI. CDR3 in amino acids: CASSVGRFSYEQYF. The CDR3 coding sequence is TGTGCCAGCTCCGTGGGCAGATTTTCCTACGAGCAGTACTTC.

The CDR3 protein is CASSPSRGPHEQFF. In DNA form, the CDR3 reads TGTGCCAGCAGCCCCTCCCGTGGCCCCCATGAGCAGTTCTTC. The chain uses TRBV7-3 and TRBJ2-1, with D uncertain. The CDR3 length is 14 residues. Trimming shortened V by 5 bases and J by 8 bases, and 16 bases separated the two germline ends. The germline gives CDR1 SGHTA, CDR2 FQGTGA.

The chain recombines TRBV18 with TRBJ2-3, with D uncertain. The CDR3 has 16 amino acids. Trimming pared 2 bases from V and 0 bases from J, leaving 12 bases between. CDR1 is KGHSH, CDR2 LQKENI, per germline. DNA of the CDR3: TGTGCCAGCTCACCAGAGGCCGACCTTAGCACAGATACGCAGTATTTT. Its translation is CASSPEADLSTDTQYF.